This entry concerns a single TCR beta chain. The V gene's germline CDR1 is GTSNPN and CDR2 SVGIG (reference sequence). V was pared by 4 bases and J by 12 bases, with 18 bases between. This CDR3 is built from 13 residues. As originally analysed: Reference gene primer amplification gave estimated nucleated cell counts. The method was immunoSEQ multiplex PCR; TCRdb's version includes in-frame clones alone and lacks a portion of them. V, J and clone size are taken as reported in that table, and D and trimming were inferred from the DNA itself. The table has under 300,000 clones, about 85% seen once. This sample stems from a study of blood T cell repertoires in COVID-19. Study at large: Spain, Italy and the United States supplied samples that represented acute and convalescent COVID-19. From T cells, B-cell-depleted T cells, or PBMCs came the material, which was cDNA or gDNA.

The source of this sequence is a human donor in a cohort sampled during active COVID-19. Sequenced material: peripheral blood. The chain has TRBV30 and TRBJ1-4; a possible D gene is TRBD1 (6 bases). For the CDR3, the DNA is TGTGCCTGGAAGAGAAGGGGGGGGAGTGAACTGTTTTTT. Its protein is CAWKRRGGSELFF.